This TCR beta chain was captured in a study of cytotoxic CD8 clonotypes in ibrutinib-treated CLL. For the study at large: Sequencing produced an average of approximately 230,000 productive templates and tens of thousands of productive rearrangements per sample. General observations from the study: Clonality rose at ibrutinib response and fell back toward baseline at progression. Public clonotypes, rarely seen, contracted or held steady on treatment.

V gave up 3 bases and J gave up 4 bases; unmatched junction bases: 6. Germline CDR1 reads MDHEN; CDR2 reads SYDVKM. The length of the CDR3 is 15 residues. This table comes from immunoSEQ multiplex PCR, and its TCRdb copy is limited to in-frame clones, with some not included. The data contain approximately 130,000 clones, around 84% of them singletons. Remarks on this clone: Its specificity is unknown.

Investigators sourced about 2 micrograms of genomic DNA from cryopreserved PBMCs for TCR beta libraries. The chain recombines TRBV28 with TRBJ2-3; 8 nucleotides align to TRBD1. This sequence originates from a human donor with chronic lymphocytic leukemia. The input for sequencing was PBMCs, taken after 24 months of ibrutinib treatment. In DNA form, the CDR3 reads TGTGCCAGCAGTTTCCGCAGGGGGCGCTCAGATACGCAGTATTTT. Translated: CASSFRRGRSDTQYF.